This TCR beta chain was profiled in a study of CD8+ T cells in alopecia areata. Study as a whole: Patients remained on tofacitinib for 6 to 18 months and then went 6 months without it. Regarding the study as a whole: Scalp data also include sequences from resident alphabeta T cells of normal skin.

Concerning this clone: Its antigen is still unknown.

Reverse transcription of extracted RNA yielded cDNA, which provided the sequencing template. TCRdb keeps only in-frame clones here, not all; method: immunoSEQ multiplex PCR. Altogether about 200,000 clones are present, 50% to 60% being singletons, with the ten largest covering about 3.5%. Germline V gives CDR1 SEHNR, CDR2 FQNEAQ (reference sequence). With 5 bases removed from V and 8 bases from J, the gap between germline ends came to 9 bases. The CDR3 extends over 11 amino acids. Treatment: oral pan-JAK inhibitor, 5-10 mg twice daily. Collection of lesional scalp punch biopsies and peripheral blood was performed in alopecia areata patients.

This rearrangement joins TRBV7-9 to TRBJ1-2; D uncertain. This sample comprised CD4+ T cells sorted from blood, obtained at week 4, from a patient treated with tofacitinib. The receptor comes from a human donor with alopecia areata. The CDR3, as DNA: TGTGCCAGCAGCCCGGGCTTCGGCTACACCTTC. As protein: CASSPGFGYTF.